The count of the clone carrying this T cell receptor (beta chain) is one. No antigen is known for it. This entry belongs to a study of shared clonotypes between healthy human individuals. Overall study results and limits: When naive CD4 clonotypes were compared across a few donors, approximately 5% were shared. The sampled material consisted only of blood, and tissue repertoires are likely to differ.

A split of CD4+ cells into CD45RA+ naive and CD45RA-negative memory subsets was performed. Assay used: immunoSEQ multiplex PCR; TCRdb lists only in-frame clones, some missing. The sample has roughly 2.5 million clones; approximately 92% are singletons. The CDR3 covers 16 residues. Germline CDR1 is KGHSH and CDR2 is LQKENI. V was pared by 2 bases and J by 7 bases, with 8 bases of the junction left unmatched. The sequenced sample consisted of naive CD4+ T cells sorted from blood. Regarding subset: CD45RA+ positively selected. The source is a man aged 18 to 29 in good health. The V and J genes are TRBV18 and TRBJ2-1; 10 bases align to TRBD2. The CDR3 DNA reads TGTGCCAGCTCACCATCCGGGACTAGCGTGAAAAATGAGCAGTTCTTC. Translation: CASSPSGTSVKNEQFF.